The 21 T cell receptor beta chains reported below all come from one sample, sequenced in a study of blood T cell repertoires in COVID-19. Assay: immunoSEQ multiplex PCR; the TCRdb copy retains only in-frame clones and omits some. The table has tens of thousands of clones, 60% to 85% seen once. The material sequenced was peripheral blood. Receptor source: a human donor in a cohort sampled during active COVID-19.

The chain uses TRBV27 and TRBJ1-5; no definite D call. The CDR3 runs to 15 residues. Germline V gives CDR1 MNHEY, CDR2 SMNVEV (reference sequence). Trimming shortened V by 0 bases and J by 5 bases, and 11 bases separated the two germline ends. The CDR3 loop reads CASSLSAGRHQPQHF. Written as DNA, the CDR3 is TGTGCCAGCAGTTTATCGGCAGGTCGACATCAGCCCCAGCATTTT.

The chain recombines TRBV7-9 with TRBJ1-1; TRBD1 agrees at 7 bases. V was pared by 5 bases and J by 12 bases, with 12 bases of the junction left unmatched. This CDR3 spans 13 amino acids. Germline CDR1 SEHNR, CDR2 FQNEAQ (reference sequence). The CDR3 bases are TGTGCCAGCAGCCCCATCGGACAGGCATCGTCTTTCTTT. Its translation: CASSPIGQASSFF.

This chain uses TRBV6-6 with TRBJ2-6; 8 bases align to TRBD1. Germline lookup yields CDR1 MNHNY and CDR2 SVGAGI (reference sequence). Trimming cost V 5 bases and J 0 bases; bases outside gene matches: 3. This CDR3 has 16 amino acids. CDR3 amino acids: CASSQGAFSGANVLTF. The CDR3 coding sequence is TGTGCCAGCAGTCAGGGGGCTTTCTCTGGGGCCAACGTCCTGACTTTC.

This chain links TRBV18 with TRBJ2-6; possibly TRBD1 for D (6 bases). CDR3 size: 18 residues. V lost 0 bases, J lost 2 bases, and 14 bases lay in between. Germline V CDR1 and CDR2: KGHSH, LQKENI. The CDR3 region is CASSPPQGRSPGANVLTF. The CDR3 DNA follows: TGTGCCAGCTCACCACCTCAGGGGAGATCCCCTGGGGCCAACGTCCTGACTTTC.

The chain carries TRBV27 and TRBJ1-3; 8 positions agree with TRBD1. Germline assignment: CDR1 MNHEY and CDR2 SMNVEV (reference sequence). CDR3 size: 15 residues. The junction had 4 bases not matched to a gene; V was cut back by 0 bases and J by 6 bases. The CDR3 coding sequence is TGTGCCAGCAGTTTATCGTCAGGGGGCGTAAACACCATATATTTT. Residues: CASSLSSGGVNTIYF.

This clone was found once. V usage is TRBV27 and J usage is TRBJ2-1; 7 bases line up with TRBD1. The CDR3 is made up of 17 amino acids. V was clipped by 1 base and J by 4 bases; unmatched bases: 10. Germline V gives CDR1 MNHEY, CDR2 SMNVEV (reference sequence). CDR3 protein: CASSLWTDRSEYNEQFF. CDR3 in DNA: TGTGCCAGCAGTTTATGGACGGACAGGTCCGAGTACAATGAGCAGTTCTTC.

The chain recombines TRBV3-1 (or the pseudogene TRBV3-2) with TRBJ2-1, with 7 bases aligning to TRBD2. Unmatched junction bases numbered 5, after V lost 0 bases and J lost 12 bases. The CDR3 loop spans 13 amino acids. Germline CDR1 LGHDT, CDR2 YNNKEL (reference sequence). Here the CDR3 reads CASSQEGRGRQFF. Written as DNA, the CDR3 is TGTGCCAGCAGCCAAGAAGGGAGGGGCCGGCAGTTCTTC.

This chain links TRBV7-2 with TRBJ1-2; D is ambiguous. The length of the CDR3 is 14 residues. The V gene lost 3 bases and the J gene lost 7 bases, with 15 bases spanning the gap. Germline CDR1 is SGHTA and CDR2 is FQGNSA. The CDR3 region is CASSFISRRRGYTF. The CDR3 coding sequence is TGTGCCAGCAGCTTCATATCCCGCAGGCGTGGCTACACCTTC.

J is TRBJ2-2 and V is TRBV19; 11 bases are shared with TRBD2. The CDR3 runs to 15 residues. From germline, CDR1 is LNHDA and CDR2 SQIVND (reference sequence). V gave up 5 bases and J gave up 4 bases; unmatched junction bases: 3. The CDR3 coding sequence is TGTGCCAGTAGTGTAACTAGCGGGAGCACCGGGGAGCTGTTTTTT. Residues: CASSVTSGSTGELFF.

This chain connects TRBV19 to TRBJ2-7, with TRBD1 matching over 7 bases. Germline values: CDR1 LNHDA, CDR2 SQIVND (reference sequence). Trimming at V came to 3 bases and at J to 3 bases, leaving 2 bases not matched to a gene. The CDR3 length is 13 residues. In DNA, the CDR3 is TGTGCCAGTAGTATTGGGACAGTCTACGAGCAGTACTTC. This encodes CASSIGTVYEQYF.

This rearrangement joins TRBV10-3 to TRBJ2-1, with 8 bases aligning to TRBD1. The V gene's germline CDR1 is ENHRY and CDR2 SYGVKD. The CDR3 runs 16 residues. V was clipped by 2 bases and J by 5 bases; unmatched bases: 8. As DNA, the CDR3 is TGTGCCATCAGTGAGCCCCCAGGGGGCACGAACAATGAGCAGTTCTTC. It codes for CAISEPPGGTNNEQFF.

The rearrangement links TRBV6-1 to TRBJ1-2, with D unclear. The CDR3 sequence is 15 residues long. V was clipped by 0 bases and J by 7 bases, with 15 bases between them. CDR1 MNHNS and CDR2 SASEGT come from the germline V gene. CDR3 coding DNA: TGTGCCAGCAGTGAAGCGACGGGTATAATGGGTGGCTACACCTTC. Its translation: CASSEATGIMGGYTF.

The chain is built from TRBV4-3 and TRBJ1-3, with D possibly TRBD1 on 5 matching bases. The CDR3 spans 15 residues. Deletions cut 4 bases from V and 0 bases from J, with 10 bases between. Germline V CDR1 and CDR2: LGHNA, YSLEER. The CDR3 nucleotides read TGCGCCAGCAGCCGCGGGACTGCCTCTGGAAACACCATATATTTT. Protein sequence: CASSRGTASGNTIYF.

The genes are TRBV12-3 or TRBV12-4 and TRBJ1-1, with unresolved D. This CDR3 is 11 amino acids long. V lost 5 bases to trimming and J lost 5 bases, with 6 bases between them. CDR3 sequence: CASSAVTEAFF. The CDR3 DNA reads as TGTGCCAGCAGTGCGGTTACTGAAGCTTTCTTT.

The J gene is TRBJ1-2, the V gene TRBV2; 8 bases are a match to TRBD1. CDR3 length: 14 amino acids. J gave up 6 bases and V 7 bases, and 10 bases lay outside the gene matches. Germline CDR1 and CDR2: SNHLY and FYNNEI. The CDR3 DNA sequence: TGTGCCAGCAACTGGGAGGACAGGGTGAATGGCTACACCTTC. It yields the protein CASNWEDRVNGYTF. Combining the CDR3 with reference TRBV2 and TRBJ1-2 gives the whole variable domain EPEVTQTPSHQVTQMGQEVILRCVPISNHLYFYWYRQILGQKVEFLVSFYNNEISEKSEIFDDQFSVERPDGSNFTLKIRSTKLEDSAMYFCASNWEDRVNGYTFGSGTRLTVV.

This clone is a singleton in its sample. The chain recombines TRBV2 with TRBJ2-7, with 8 bases matching TRBD2. V lost 5 bases and J lost 5; bases outside the gene matches: 2. The CDR3 is 12 residues long. The V gene's germline CDR1 is SNHLY and CDR2 FYNNEI. The CDR3 loop is CASSREGNEQYF. CDR3 sequence (DNA): TGTGCCAGCAGTCGGGAGGGAAACGAGCAGTACTTC.

The V and J genes are TRBV7-8 and TRBJ2-7; 7 bases fit TRBD2. The CDR3 covers 15 residues. Trimming at V came to 5 bases and at J to 2 bases, leaving 9 bases not matched to a gene. Germline V CDR1 and CDR2: SGHVS, FQNEAQ. CDR3 sequence (DNA): TGTGCCAGCAGCCTTAGAATGGGGACTACCTACGAGCAGTACTTC. Its translation is CASSLRMGTTYEQYF. Full variable domain (remainder filled in from reference TRBV7-8 and TRBJ2-7): GAGVSQSPRYKVAKRGQDVALRCDPISGHVSLFWYQQALGQGPEFLTYFQNEAQLDKSGLPSDRFFAERPEGSVSTLKIQRTQQEDSAVYLCASSLRMGTTYEQYFGPGTRLTVT.

DNA of the CDR3: TGTGCCAGCTCCACCGGAGGGATGGGGACTCTCCTGAACACTGAAGCTTTCTTT. The encoded protein is CASSTGGMGTLLNTEAFF. This chain links TRBV18 with TRBJ1-1, with TRBD1 as a possible D gene (5 bases). The CDR3 has 18 residues. Trimming took 6 bases from V and 0 from J, leaving 23 bases between them. Germline values: CDR1 KGHSH, CDR2 LQKENI.

This clone was counted between two and nine times. The chain is built from TRBV7-8 and TRBJ1-2, with D perhaps matching TRBD1 (6 bases). This CDR3 comprises 13 residues. The germline CDR1 and CDR2 sequences are SGHVS and FQNEAQ. The ends were cut back, 5 bases at V and 10 bases at J, with 17 bases in the middle. Here the CDR3 DNA reads TGTGCCAGCAGCCCCGGACAGTATGCTCTCTACACCTTC. Translating it yields CASSPGQYALYTF.

This chain uses TRBV19 with TRBJ1-2; D might be TRBD1 (6 bases). The CDR3 is 15 residues long. CDR1 and CDR2 from the germline V gene are LNHDA and SQIVND (reference sequence). Trimming pared 5 bases from V and 4 bases from J, leaving 17 bases between. The CDR3 here is CASSLGKGVLYGYTF. CDR3 DNA: TGTGCCAGTAGTCTCGGAAAGGGGGTACTCTATGGCTACACCTTC.

The chain combines TRBV24-1 with TRBJ1-1; 7 bases map to TRBD1. The CDR3 consists of 12 residues. Trimming took 4 bases from V and 11 from J; bases not matched to a gene: 6. In germline, CDR1 is KGHDR, CDR2 SFDVKD. The CDR3 DNA sequence: TGTGCCACCAGTGACCCAGGGGGTCGGGCTTTCTTT. Amino acid sequence: CATSDPGGRAFF.